This T cell receptor (beta chain) originates from a study of human T cells and chemical hapten exposure. Time point: patch test 1, 2 weeks after DPC sensitization. Treatment: therapeutic diphenylcyclopropenone sensitization with weekly scalp DPC. TCRdb re-called the RACE reads with MiXCR, one entry per CDR3 protein. Of tens of thousands of distinct CDR3 sequences listed, about 12% are singletons. CDR3 length: 14 residues. The V gene's germline CDR1 is SNHLY and CDR2 FYNNEI. V was pared by 1 base and J by 7 bases, with 11 bases between. This clonotype has just a few counts. This receptor was obtained from a woman aged 60-75 years with alopecia areata. Some clones in this sample may be carry-over from other donors' samples. The specimen was whole blood, collected in connection with sensitization to the hapten diphenylcyclopropenone (DPC). The genes are TRBV2 and TRBJ1-5; no clear D. CDR3 coding DNA: TGTGCCAGCAGTGAAGGAGGGCTTGAACAGCCCCAGCATTTT. It translates to CASSEGGLEQPQHF.